This T cell receptor (beta chain) originates from a study of T cell clones after liver transplantation. Concerning this clone itself: Its antigen is not identified.

This CDR3 contains 16 residues. Looked up from germline, CDR1 is SGHVS and CDR2 is FNYEAQ. The junction had 9 bases not matched to a gene; V was cut back by 1 base and J by 7 bases. Findings of the study overall: Graft donor-reactive T cells may have migrated into the graft rather than being deleted.

Profiled with immunoSEQ multiplex PCR; TCRdb holds only in-frame clones, not every one. In the table there are 51,000 or so clones, around 85% of which are singletons. This chain links TRBV7-6 with TRBJ2-1; TRBD1 aligns across 8 bases. The source material was CD8+ T cells from blood, sampled 12 months after liver transplant. This sequence originates from a human patient who received a liver transplant. The graft donor may account for some of the T cells. This chain's CDR3 is CASSLVTQGARNEQFF. CDR3 sequence (DNA): TGTGCCAGCAGCTTAGTAACGCAGGGGGCACGGAATGAGCAGTTCTTC.